This T cell receptor (beta chain) comes out of a study of post-analysis software for immune sequencing data (dated by TCRdb to between 2015 and 2017). Regarding the research as a whole: Relapsing-remitting, secondary progressive and progressive-relapsing multiple sclerosis were recorded as disease courses, and subtype annotation was lacking for some patients. The multiple sclerosis patient repertoires were compared with more than 10 previously published healthy control repertoires from donors aged about 6 to 26 years. A subset of samples was prepared in parallel using single-end sample barcoding, then pooled and co-amplified after Illumina adapter ligation. What the work shows at the level of the full study, not this receptor alone: Direct clustering with F measure revealed strong co-clustering of samples prepared in the same batch, which led to a batch-effect correction. Significantly higher frequencies in patients than in controls were found for five TRBV segments, including TRBV5-6, TRBV5-1 and TRBV20-1. The multiple sclerosis patient group was slightly younger than the control group. Significantly lower normalized Chao1 diversity was found in multiple sclerosis patients than in controls, suggesting substantial peripheral T-cell clonal expansion.

This clonotype was seen more than once but under ten times. This clone's antigen is unknown. No quality values exist for individual bases; no much larger clone is one base distant. To demonstrate the VDJtools post-analysis software, the study profiled TCR beta repertoires from the peripheral blood of around 13 young patients with multiple sclerosis. The patients with multiple sclerosis were children and adolescents between roughly 6 and 17 years of age. The V and J ends are trimmed by 4 bases and 10 bases, leaving 23 bases between them. Per the germline V gene, MNHEY is the CDR1 and SVGAGI is the CDR2. The CDR3 spans 16 residues, from the cysteine through the phenylalanine. The entry retains the CDR3 DNA only, 48 bases that are in frame from base 1. Library preparation employed PCR. The sequencing machine was an Illumina HiSeq 2500. Unique molecular identifiers were incorporated into TCR beta cDNA libraries to reduce PCR and sequencing biases. Per 1 to 10 million input T cells, some 500,000 cDNA molecules were obtained, such that each molecule approximated one T cell. The patient libraries were prepared and sequenced using the same protocol as the earlier healthy control dataset. Within a given batch, samples were prepared together, multiplexed and sequenced on the same HiSeq lane. In the authors' own workflow: MIGEC handled the raw barcoded reads, throwing out single-read molecular identifier groups before consensus assembly and CDR3 extraction. Clonotype tables were post-analysed with VDJtools, and diversity was normalized by down-sampling all datasets to the smallest sample size. To correct batch-related cross-sample contamination, repertoire overlap clustering matched CDR3 amino acid sequences but not nucleotide sequences. TCRdb's own reprocessing of the public reads used fastp at Q25 and MiXCR and kept productive beta chains. Merged by CDR3 protein, the rows form single entries marked with the most common genes and DNA. The V and J calls reflect TCRdb's pipeline rather than the authors' work. The sample profile shows 750,000 to 950,000 distinct CDR3 sequences; roughly 50% of them were found once. Clones ranked in the top ten supply roughly 4.4% of the sample.

The sequenced sample consisted of blood. The chain joins TRBV6-5 to TRBJ2-1, and perhaps TRBD2 as D gene, on 7 matching bases. This TCR was sampled from a girl aged 5 to 17 with multiple sclerosis. The DNA is as follows: TGTGCCAGCAGTTTCGTGTCCGGGGGGCCCCAATACGAGCAGTTCTTC. Its translation is CASSFVSGGPQYEQFF.